This passage covers 16 T cell receptor beta chains from one sample sequenced in a study of regulatory T cells in long-lasting Graves disease. As to time point: newly diagnosed GD, antithyroid drugs for less than 3 months. The TCR library used RNA extracted from PBMCs. With iRepertoire HTBI primers and Arm-PCR of CDR3 regions, TCR beta libraries were built. TCRdb processed the multiplex PCR reads anew with MiXCR; each CDR3 protein has one entry. Of about 620,000 distinct CDR3 sequences detected, under 20% appear once; the ten largest clones hold about 20%. Another study also made use of these data, one on T cells in Graves' hyperthyroidism and ophthalmopathy.

The specimen was peripheral blood mononuclear cells (PBMCs), collected at new diagnosis, from a patient treated with antithyroid drugs. The receptors were gathered from a woman aged 25-40 years with Graves disease.

The gene calls are TRBV20-1 and TRBJ2-1; TRBD2 aligns across 11 bases. The CDR3 totals 15 residues. With 1 base clipped from V and 3 bases from J, the junction kept 2 bases outside the gene matches. Germline V gives CDR1 DFQATT, CDR2 SNEGSKA (reference sequence). This chain's CDR3 is CSARALAGGYNEQFF. The CDR3 coding sequence is TGCAGTGCTAGAGCCCTAGCGGGAGGCTACAATGAGCAGTTCTTC.

This clonotype was counted only a few times. This chain connects TRBV27 to TRBJ2-2; 8 nucleotides agree with TRBD2. The CDR3 is 21 amino acids. V dropped 3 bases and J dropped 3; count of bases not matched to a gene: 21. Germline V gene sequence: CDR1 MNHEY, CDR2 SMNVEV (reference sequence). Written as DNA, the CDR3 is TGTGCCAGCAGTTTCTATTATCTGGGGCAGGGTACGGGAGGGGACACCGGGGAGCTGTTTTTT. Protein: CASSFYYLGQGTGGDTGELFF.

The gene calls are TRBV5-1 and TRBJ2-7; 10 bases map to TRBD1. The germline V gene encodes CDR1 SGHRS and CDR2 YFSETQ. The junction had 10 bases not matched to a gene; V was cut back by 1 base and J by 6 bases. The CDR3 spans 16 residues. The CDR3, as DNA: TGCGCCAGCAGCTTGCAGACAGGGGGCCTGAATGGCGAGCAGTACTTC. Translation gives CASSLQTGGLNGEQYF.

This clonotype occurred many times. The V and J genes are TRBV6-1 and TRBJ1-5; 7 nucleotides align to TRBD1. The trim removed 4 bases at V and 2 bases at J, leaving 5 bases unmatched. Germline lookup yields CDR1 MNHNS and CDR2 SASEGT. This CDR3 spans 15 amino acids. The CDR3 here is CASSGDRDGNQPQHF. In DNA, the CDR3 is TGTGCCAGCAGTGGAGACAGGGATGGCAATCAGCCCCAGCATTTT.

This clonotype turned up a few times. The J gene is TRBJ2-5, the V gene TRBV19, with 9 bases fitting TRBD1. V shed 5 bases and J 3 bases; nucleotides not matched to a gene: 7. The CDR3 consists of 15 residues. Germline CDR1 reads LNHDA; CDR2 reads SQIVND (reference sequence). As DNA, the CDR3 is TGTGCCAGTAGTCGGACAGGGGTGGTCAAAGAGACCCAGTACTTC. Its translation: CASSRTGVVKETQYF. Complete variable domain (other parts from reference TRBV19 and TRBJ2-5): DGGITQSPKYLFRKEGQNVTLSCEQNLNHDAMYWYRQDPGQGLRLIYYSQIVNDFQKGDIAEGYSVSREKKESFPLTVTSAQKNPTAFYLCASSRTGVVKETQYFGPGTRLLVL.

The V gene is TRBV7-9, the J gene TRBJ2-7; 15 bases agree with TRBD2. V dropped 5 bases and J dropped 1; count of bases not matched to a gene: 12. Germline CDR1 reads SEHNR; CDR2 reads FQNEAQ (reference sequence). The CDR3 length is 19 residues. CDR3 sequence (DNA): TGTGCCAGCAGCAAGTGGACTAGCGGGAGGGCACAGGCATCCTACGAGCAGTACTTC. Translated, it gives CASSKWTSGRAQASYEQYF.

Details on this clonotype: One end of the junction varies from germline; a read error may be responsible. This chain connects TRBV5-5 to TRBJ1-5; no firm D call. CDR1 SGHKS and CDR2 YYEKEE come from the germline V gene (reference sequence). The CDR3 covers 16 residues. The CDR3 DNA reads TGTGCCAGCAGCTTGTGGTTCGGAGGTACCAATCAGCCCCGGCATTTT. Translated, it gives CASSLWFGGTNQPRHF.

This clonotype has just a few counts. The V call is TRBV6-9, the J call TRBJ2-2; D is undetermined. V gave up 4 bases and J gave up 3 bases, with 15 bases separating them. The germline V gene encodes CDR1 MNHGY and CDR2 SVAAGI. The CDR3 runs to 16 residues. The chain's CDR3 is CASSSDPVTDTGELFF. The DNA of the CDR3 is TGTGCCAGCAGTTCTGACCCAGTAACAGACACCGGGGAGCTGTTTTTT.

The gene calls are TRBV9 and TRBJ2-1; no clear D gene. The germline V and J ends were trimmed by 4 bases and 9 bases, with 17 bases remaining between them. The CDR3 totals 14 residues. CDR1 and CDR2 from the germline V gene are SGDLS and YYNGEE. The CDR3 protein is CASSPYPEVTEQFF. The CDR3 region has the DNA TGTGCCAGCAGCCCCTACCCCGAGGTCACTGAGCAGTTCTTC. The whole variable domain, remainder taken from reference TRBV9 and TRBJ2-1, is DSGVTQTPKHLITATGQRVTLRCSPRSGDLSVYWYQQSLDQGLQFLIQYYNGEERAKGNILERFSAQQFPDLHSELNLSSLELGDSALYFCASSPYPEVTEQFFGPGTRLTVL.

This clonotype was seen ten or more times. CDR3 protein: CAISERGIGNTIYF. CDR3 nucleotide sequence: TGTGCCATCAGTGAAAGGGGGATCGGAAACACCATATATTTT. The V gene is TRBV10-3, the J gene TRBJ1-3; perhaps TRBD1 as D (6 bases). Trimming removed 3 bases at V and 4 bases at J, with 10 bases between. The CDR3 spans 14 residues. The germline V gene has CDR1 ENHRY and CDR2 SYGVKD.

This clonotype has more than one count but fewer than ten. V and J are TRBV29-1 and TRBJ1-1; D is ambiguous. Germline V CDR1 and CDR2: SQVTM, ANQGSEA. V lost 4 bases and J 7 bases, leaving 7 bases between the germline ends. The CDR3 has 10 amino acids. This chain's CDR3 is CSVVVGEAFF. DNA of the CDR3: TGCAGCGTTGTTGTGGGTGAAGCTTTCTTT.

This clonotype was counted between two and nine times. The rearrangement links TRBV6-1 to TRBJ2-3; D tentatively fits TRBD1 or TRBD2 (6 bases each). Germline values: CDR1 MNHNS, CDR2 SASEGT. This CDR3 contains 14 residues. Trimming stripped 6 bases from V and 2 bases from J, with 12 bases between. CDR3 amino acids: CASREGQHTDTQYF. The CDR3 DNA sequence: TGTGCCAGCAGGGAGGGACAACACACAGATACGCAGTATTTT.

Worth noting for this clonotype: One base away lies a much larger clone, so this may be a sequencing read error. The chain is built from TRBV12-3 or TRBV12-4 and TRBJ2-7; 7 positions agree with TRBD1. The CDR3 consists of 12 residues. CDR3: CANSLQGWEQYF. CDR3 DNA sequence: TGTGCCAACAGTTTACAGGGGTGGGAGCAGTACTTC.

This clonotype has at least ten counts. V gene TRBV27 combines with J gene TRBJ1-2; TRBD1 matches 8 bases. Germline V gene sequence: CDR1 MNHEY, CDR2 SMNVEV (reference sequence). V was clipped by 2 bases and J by 6 bases; unmatched bases: 8. The CDR3 is made up of 15 amino acids. Here the CDR3 reads CASSLRGQGADGYTF. The CDR3 nucleotides read TGTGCCAGCAGTTTACGGGGGCAGGGGGCAGATGGCTACACCTTC.

The sample holds many counts of this clonotype. The rearrangement joins TRBV29-1 to TRBJ1-5; D call uncertain. The CDR3 is 14 residues long. V was shortened by 4 bases and J by 3 bases, with 13 bases between the two germline ends. CDR1 is SQVTM, CDR2 ANQGSEA, per germline. This chain's CDR3 is CSVVVGSDNQPQHF. DNA for the CDR3: TGCAGCGTTGTTGTGGGCTCGGACAATCAGCCCCAGCATTTT. Full variable domain (rest looked up from reference TRBV29-1 and TRBJ1-5): SAVISQKPSRDICQRGTSLTIQCQVDSQVTMMFWYRQQPGQSLTLIATANQGSEATYESGFVIDKFPISRPNLTFSTLTVSNMSPEDSSIYLCSVVVGSDNQPQHFGDGTRLSIL.

The sample holds many counts of this clonotype. The chain is built from TRBV7-3 and TRBJ2-5; TRBD2 might be the D (6 bases). V was shortened by 5 bases and J by 4 bases, with 20 bases between the two germline ends. Germline CDR1 SGHTA, CDR2 FQGTGA. CDR3 length: 16 residues. The CDR3, as DNA: TGTGCCAGCAGCCAAGGACCGGGAGCACCGGGAGAGACCCAGTACTTC. This gives the protein CASSQGPGAPGETQYF. Filled out from reference TRBV7-3 and TRBJ2-5, the complete variable domain reads GAGVSQTPSNKVTEKGKYVELRCDPISGHTALYWYRQSLGQGPEFLIYFQGTGAADDSGLPNDRFFAVRPEGSVSTLKIQRTERGDSAVYLCASSQGPGAPGETQYFGPGTRLLVL.